A selection of T cell receptor beta chains follows, all from one sample in a study of regulatory T cells in long-lasting Graves disease. Using its own MiXCR run on the multiplex PCR reads, TCRdb lists one record per CDR3 protein. This table holds 400,000 or so distinct CDR3 sequences, around 24% found once. This sample comprised peripheral blood mononuclear cells (PBMCs), obtained when the disease was refractory, from a patient treated with antithyroid drugs. The receptors come from a female donor with Graves disease. Both conserved end residues are part of each CDR3. Fields, in order: CDR3 DNA, CDR3 protein, V gene, J gene, clone size, CDR3 length, D gene. The D gene is left open where the match is weak. Rows may omit the clone size; those that give it use once, few, many or a size class.

TGTGCCAGCAGACAAGGCAGAACTAATGAAAAACTGTTTTTT	CASRQGRTNEKLFF	TRBV14	TRBJ1-4	many	14	NA
TGTGCCAGCAGCGTAAACGGTGACACTGAAGCTTTCTTT	CASSVNGDTEAFF	TRBV9	TRBJ1-1	NA	13	NA
TGTGCCAGCAGCTTAGGACCCCGGGAGACCCAGTACTTC	CASSLGPRETQYF	TRBV7-3	TRBJ2-5	many	13	NA
TGTGCCAGCAGTATGACTAGGTTTTCCGAGCAGTACTTC	CASSMTRFSEQYF	TRBV27	TRBJ2-7	few	13	NA
TGTGCCAGTAGTCCCAGTTCTCGCGGTAATGAGCAGTTCTTC	CASSPSSRGNEQFF	TRBV19	TRBJ2-1	few	14	NA
TGTGCCAGCAGTTTAGAGCGCCAGCCCCAGCATTTT	CASSLERQPQHF	TRBV28	TRBJ1-5	many	12	NA
TGTGCCAGCAGTCCAAGGACAGGGCCTCAGCCCCAGCATTTT	CASSPRTGPQPQHF	TRBV12-3/TRBV12-4	TRBJ1-5	few	14	TRBD1
TGTGCCAGCAGTCCGCCCGGGGGCGGCTACACCTTC	CASSPPGGGYTF	TRBV27	TRBJ1-2	NA	12	NA
TGTGCCAGTAGTACCCCTAGGGATCTCCAAGAGACCCAGTACTTC	CASSTPRDLQETQYF	TRBV19	TRBJ2-5	NA	15	NA
TGTGCCATCAGTGAAGGGGGGGCGAATCAGCCCCAGCATTTT	CAISEGGANQPQHF	TRBV10-3	TRBJ1-5	few	14	NA
TGTGCCAGCAGCCGGGGAACCTACGAGCAGTACTTC	CASSRGTYEQYF	TRBV12-3/TRBV12-4	TRBJ2-7	many	12	NA
TGCGCCAGCAGCTTGGATCGGCAGGGGATGTCTGGAAACACCATATATTTT	CASSLDRQGMSGNTIYF	TRBV5-1	TRBJ1-3	few	17	NA
TGTGCCAGTAAGGCTAGCGGAAGCTCCTACGAGCAGTACTTC	CASKASGSSYEQYF	TRBV19	TRBJ2-7	NA	14	TRBD2
TGTGCCACCAGTGATAGCAGGGAGGCTGTGGACAATGAGCAGTTCTTC	CATSDSREAVDNEQFF	TRBV24-1	TRBJ2-1	few	16	NA
TGTGCCAGCAGCTCCCGGGACACCCAGAACACTGAAGCTTTCTTT	CASSSRDTQNTEAFF	TRBV7-9	TRBJ1-1	NA	15	NA
TGTGCCAGCAGCATCGGCGGGGGCAGTTCCAATAGCAATCAGCCCCAGCATTTT	CASSIGGGSSNSNQPQHF	TRBV7-9	TRBJ1-5	NA	18	NA
TGTGCCAGCAGCCAGGGCCGAATCAAAAACATTCAGTACTTC	CASSQGRIKNIQYF	TRBV14	TRBJ2-4	few	14	NA
TGTGCCACCAGCAGGACAGGGTCATATCAGCCCCAGCATTTT	CATSRTGSYQPQHF	TRBV15	TRBJ1-5	few	14	TRBD1
TGTGCCAGCAGTTCGGACAGTATCTCCAATCAGCCCCAGCATTTT	CASSSDSISNQPQHF	TRBV28	TRBJ1-5	many	15	NA
TGCAGTGCTAGATCCGGACTAGCGGGAGGCAACGAGCAGTACTTC	CSARSGLAGGNEQYF	TRBV20-1	TRBJ2-7	NA	15	TRBD2
TGTGCCAGCAGCGGGGGACCGGAGGACTATGGCTACACCTTC	CASSGGPEDYGYTF	TRBV9	TRBJ1-2	NA	14	NA
TGTGCCAGCAGCTTAGGGACTAGCGGGGGCGGGGAGCTGTTTTTT	CASSLGTSGGGELFF	TRBV7-2	TRBJ2-2	NA	15	TRBD2
TGCGCCGGAAGACTAGCGGGACTAAACTACGAGCAGTACTTC	CAGRLAGLNYEQYF	TRBV5-1	TRBJ2-7	few	14	TRBD2
TGTGCCAGCAGTACCCGGACCTTGAACACTGAAGCTTTCTTT	CASSTRTLNTEAFF	TRBV12-3/TRBV12-4	TRBJ1-1	few	14	NA
TGTGCCAGCAATCCAGCCAGCGGGAGCTACGAGCAGTACTTC	CASNPASGSYEQYF	TRBV6-1	TRBJ2-7	many	14	TRBD2
TGTGCCAGCAGCGTCTCACTACGCACCGGGGAGCTGTTTTTT	CASSVSLRTGELFF	TRBV7-2	TRBJ2-2	NA	14	NA
TGCAGTGCTGGCGTGGGGGAGACCCAGTACTTC	CSAGVGETQYF	TRBV20-1	TRBJ2-5	NA	11	NA
TGTGCCAGCAGTTTATCATCCGGGACAAGCCAAGAGACCCAGTACTTC	CASSLSSGTSQETQYF	TRBV28	TRBJ2-5	many	16	NA
TGTGCCAGCAGTGAAGTGGGCAGAGAAGCTTTCTTT	CASSEVGREAFF	TRBV6-1	TRBJ1-1	few	12	NA
TGTGCCAGCAGACCCGGGACAGGGTCAAGCGGAAATTCACCCCTCCACTTT	CASRPGTGSSGNSPLHF	TRBV2	TRBJ1-6	many	17	TRBD1
TGTGCCAGCAGCCGTATGACGACAGTTAAACCCTACGAGCAGTACTTC	CASSRMTTVKPYEQYF	TRBV7-2	TRBJ2-7	many	16	NA
TGTGCCAGCAGTTTCATGGGTGAAGCTTTCTTT	CASSFMGEAFF	TRBV12-3/TRBV12-4	TRBJ1-1	many	11	NA
TGCAGCGTTGAAGATAGTGGGAGTAAAGATGACACCGGGGAGCTGTTTTTT	CSVEDSGSKDDTGELFF	TRBV29-1	TRBJ2-2	once	17	NA
TGCAGTGCTAGTCCAATAGTCTATGGCTACACCTTC	CSASPIVYGYTF	TRBV20-1	TRBJ1-2	NA	12	NA
TGCGCCAGCAGCTCCAGACAGGGTGACTATGGCTACACCTTC	CASSSRQGDYGYTF	TRBV5-1	TRBJ1-2	NA	14	TRBD1
TGTGCCATCAGTGAGTCTGGACAGCCTAAATCTGAAGCTTTCTTT	CAISESGQPKSEAFF	TRBV10-3	TRBJ1-1	NA	15	NA
TGTGCCAGTAGTAACCCCCGCCGGGGGCCCGATGGCTACACCTTC	CASSNPRRGPDGYTF	TRBV19	TRBJ1-2	NA	15	NA
TGTGCCAGCAGCGAGGGACCTCAACAAGACTACTCCTACGAGCAGTACTTC	CASSEGPQQDYSYEQYF	TRBV9	TRBJ2-7	few	17	NA
TGTGCCAGCAGAGAGAAGGGACGACTGTTTTTT	CASREKGRLFF	TRBV5-8	TRBJ1-4	NA	11	NA
TGTGCCAGCAACTCACCGCAGGGAGGTCCTAACCCTGAAGCTTTCTTT	CASNSPQGGPNPEAFF	TRBV28	TRBJ1-1	NA	16	NA
TGTGCCAGCAGTTTAAGCGGCACTAGACGCTACGAGCAGTACTTC	CASSLSGTRRYEQYF	TRBV27	TRBJ2-7	NA	15	NA
TGTGCCAGCAGCTTAGTCCTTACTTACGAGCAGTACTTC	CASSLVLTYEQYF	TRBV7-2	TRBJ2-7	NA	13	NA
TGCGCCAGCAGCATGACTAGTGGCAAATACGAGCAGTACTTC	CASSMTSGKYEQYF	TRBV5-1	TRBJ2-7	NA	14	NA
TGTGCCAGCAGTTTACGCCTAACAGGGAATCAGCCCCAGCATTTT	CASSLRLTGNQPQHF	TRBV27	TRBJ1-5	few	15	NA
TGTGCCAGCAGCTTAGGATACAGCGGCCAAGAGACCCAGTACTTC	CASSLGYSGQETQYF	TRBV11-3	TRBJ2-5	NA	15	NA
TGCGCCAGCAGCAGCCGGGACAGGGGAAGATTGGTGAACACTGAAGCTTTCTTT	CASSSRDRGRLVNTEAFF	TRBV5-1	TRBJ1-1	NA	18	TRBD1